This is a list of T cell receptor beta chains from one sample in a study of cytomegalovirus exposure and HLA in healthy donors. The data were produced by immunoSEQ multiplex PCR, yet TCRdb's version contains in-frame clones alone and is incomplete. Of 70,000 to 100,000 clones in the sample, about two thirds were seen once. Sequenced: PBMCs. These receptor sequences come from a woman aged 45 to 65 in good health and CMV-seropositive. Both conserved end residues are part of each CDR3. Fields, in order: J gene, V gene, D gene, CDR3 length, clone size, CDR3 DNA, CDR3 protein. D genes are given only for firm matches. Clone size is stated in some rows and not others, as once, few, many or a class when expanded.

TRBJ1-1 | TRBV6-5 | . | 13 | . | TGTGCCAGCAGTGATTTTAGGGGTACTGAAGCTTTCTTT | CASSDFRGTEAFF
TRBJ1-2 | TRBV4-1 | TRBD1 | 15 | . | TGCGCCAGCAGCCAGGCAGGGGGCGGGAACTATGGCTACACCTTC | CASSQAGGGNYGYTF
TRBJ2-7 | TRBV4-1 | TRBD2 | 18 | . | TGCGCCAGCAGCCAACTCGCCAACCTAGCGGGGGGCCGCTACGAGCAGTACTTC | CASSQLANLAGGRYEQYF
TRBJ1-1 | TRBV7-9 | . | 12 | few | TGTGCCAGCAGGAAAGGGGGCACTGAAGCTTTCTTT | CASRKGGTEAFF
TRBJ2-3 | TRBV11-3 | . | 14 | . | TGTGCCAGCAGCCCTGGGGGGTACACAGATACGCAGTATTTT | CASSPGGYTDTQYF
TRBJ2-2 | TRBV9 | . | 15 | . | TGTGCCAGCAGCGTAGACTCGTCTGTCACCGGGGAGCTGTTTTTT | CASSVDSSVTGELFF
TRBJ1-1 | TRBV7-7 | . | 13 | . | TGTGCCAGCAGCGCCTCCGAGGTCACAAAAGCTTTCTTT | CASSASEVTKAFF
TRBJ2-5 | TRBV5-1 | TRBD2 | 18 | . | TGCGCCAGCAAGACTCGGCTAGCGGGGGGCGGGGGGCAAGAGACCCAGTACTTC | CASKTRLAGGGGQETQYF
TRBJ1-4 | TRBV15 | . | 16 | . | TGTGCCACCAGCAGGGGATTTGGGAGAGACAATGAAAAACTGTTTTTT | CATSRGFGRDNEKLFF
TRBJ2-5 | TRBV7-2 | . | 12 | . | TGTGCCAGCATATCTACGGGGGAGACCCAGTACTTC | CASISTGETQYF
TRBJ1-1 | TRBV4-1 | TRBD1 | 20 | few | TGCGCCAGCAGCCAAAATTCGCCCGGACAGGGTATTTGGCGGAACACTGAAGCTTTCTTT | CASSQNSPGQGIWRNTEAFF
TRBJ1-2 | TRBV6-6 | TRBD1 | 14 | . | TGTGCCAGCAGTTACGGCGGGACAGGGCGACTCTACACCTTC | CASSYGGTGRLYTF
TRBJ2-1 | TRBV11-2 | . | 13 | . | TGTGCCAGCAGCATTAGCGGTCACAATGAGCAGTTCTTC | CASSISGHNEQFF
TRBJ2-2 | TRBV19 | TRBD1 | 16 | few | TGTGCCAGTAGTATAGAAGACAGGGTGGTCACCGGGGAGCTGTTTTTT | CASSIEDRVVTGELFF
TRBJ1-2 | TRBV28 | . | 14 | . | TGTGCCAGCAGTTTATTTGGGGGGAACAATGGCTACACCTTC | CASSLFGGNNGYTF
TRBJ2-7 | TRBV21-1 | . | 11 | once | TGTGCCAACCTAACAGGGAGAGGGCAGTACTTC | CANLTGRGQYF
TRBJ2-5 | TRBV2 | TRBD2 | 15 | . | TGTGCCAGCAGTGCCCTAACTAGCGGCTCTGGGACCCAGTACTTC | CASSALTSGSGTQYF
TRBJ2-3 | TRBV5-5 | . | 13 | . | TGTGCCAGCAGTTTGACCCCCGGTGATACGCAGTATTTT | CASSLTPGDTQYF
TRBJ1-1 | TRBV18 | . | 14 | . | TGTGCCAGCTCACTGAACACTAGCAACACTGAAGCTTTCTTT | CASSLNTSNTEAFF
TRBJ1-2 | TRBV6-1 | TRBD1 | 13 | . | TGTGCCAGCAGAGAGACAGGGACTCAGGGCTACACCTTC | CASRETGTQGYTF
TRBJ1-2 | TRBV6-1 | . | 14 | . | TGTGCCAGCAGTCCTGGTACAGGGACCTATGGCTACACCTTC | CASSPGTGTYGYTF
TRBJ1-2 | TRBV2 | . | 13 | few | TGTGCCAGCAGGACAGCAACTAACTATGGCTACACCTTC | CASRTATNYGYTF
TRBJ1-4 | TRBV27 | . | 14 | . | TGTGCCAGCAGGCGGGAGGGGATTTTTCGTCGGCTGTTTTTT | CASRREGIFRRLFF
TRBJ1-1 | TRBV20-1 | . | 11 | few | TGCAGTGCCAGGCCTGGCACTGAAGCTTTCTTT | CSARPGTEAFF
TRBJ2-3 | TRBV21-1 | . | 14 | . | TGTGCCAGCTCCCTTCCTTTCTACACAGATACGCAGTATTTT | CASSLPFYTDTQYF
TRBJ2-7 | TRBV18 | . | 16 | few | TGTGCCAGCTCACCAGGGTCCGCCAGGGCGAGTAACGAGCAGTACTTC | CASSPGSARASNEQYF
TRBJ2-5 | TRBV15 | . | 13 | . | TGTGCCACCAGCCAGGGGCTCGAAGAGACCCAGTACTTC | CATSQGLEETQYF
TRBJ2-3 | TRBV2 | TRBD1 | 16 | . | TGTGCCAGCAGTGAAGCGCGACAGGGAAGCACAGATACGCAGTATTTT | CASSEARQGSTDTQYF
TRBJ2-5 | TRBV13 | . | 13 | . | TGTGCCAGCAGCACGGGGTTCCAAGAGACCCAGTACTTC | CASSTGFQETQYF
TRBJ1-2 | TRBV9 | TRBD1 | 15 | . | TGTGCCAGCTCCCCATTTGACAGGGCTAACTATGGCTACACCTTC | CASSPFDRANYGYTF
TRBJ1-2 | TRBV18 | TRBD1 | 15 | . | TGTGCCAGCTCACCCGGGACAGGGGAATTGTATGGCTACACCTTC | CASSPGTGELYGYTF
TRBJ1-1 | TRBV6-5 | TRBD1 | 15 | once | TGTGCCAGCAGCTCTCCGGGACAGGGAAACACTGAAGCTTTCTTT | CASSSPGQGNTEAFF
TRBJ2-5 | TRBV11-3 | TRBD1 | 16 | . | TGTGCCAGCAGTCCGGGACAGGGGGTGCCCTTGGAGACCCAGTACTTC | CASSPGQGVPLETQYF
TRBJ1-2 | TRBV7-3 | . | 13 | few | TGTGCCAGCAGTCCGACTCAAAACTATGGCTACACCTTC | CASSPTQNYGYTF
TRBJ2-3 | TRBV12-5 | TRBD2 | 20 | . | TGTGCTAGTGGTCTCTCCCACGACCCCAAGAGCGGGGGCGCCACAGATACGCAGTATTTT | CASGLSHDPKSGGATDTQYF
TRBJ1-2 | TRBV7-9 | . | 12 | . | TGTGCCAGCAGCCCGGCCGGAGATGGCTACACCTTC | CASSPAGDGYTF